This TCR beta chain was sequenced during a study of blood T cell repertoires in COVID-19. Study-level background: Specimens from acute and convalescent COVID-19 originated in the United States, Italy and Spain.

Some clones are missing from TCRdb's copy, which holds only in-frame ones; the method was immunoSEQ multiplex PCR. The sample shows 120,000 to 150,000 clones, more than 75% of them seen only once. In its sample, this clone was seen once. Trimming took 3 bases from V and 8 from J, leaving 11 bases between them. Germline CDR1 reads MDHEN; CDR2 reads SYDVKM. The CDR3 is 14 residues long. Material: peripheral blood. This chain joins TRBV28 and TRBJ1-6, with a weak D call TRBD1 (5 bases). This TCR came from a woman between 50 and 59 years old with acute or convalescent COVID-19. This chain's CDR3 is CASSFGLGDSPLHF. CDR3 in DNA: TGTGCCAGCAGTTTCGGCCTAGGGGATTCACCCCTCCACTTT.